Listed here are 5 T cell receptor beta chains from one sample, sequenced in a study of blood T cell repertoires in COVID-19. This table comes from immunoSEQ multiplex PCR, and its TCRdb copy is limited to in-frame clones, with some not included. The table records roughly 330,000 clones, 65% to 90% of them present only once. Sequencing used PBMCs or T cells enriched from blood (not recorded which). The receptor source for this set is a woman aged 18-29 years who had recovered from COVID-19.

The chain has TRBV10-3 and TRBJ1-1, with D maybe TRBD1 (5 bases). Germline V gene data show CDR1 as ENHRY and CDR2 as SYGVKD. The CDR3 is 16 residues long. Trimming removed 4 bases at V and 2 bases at J, with 17 bases between. The CDR3 region is CAISGLQVGQNTEAFF. For the CDR3, the DNA is TGTGCCATCAGTGGGCTACAGGTTGGGCAAAACACTGAAGCTTTCTTT.

The V and J genes are TRBV30 and TRBJ2-3; possibly TRBD2 for D (7 bases). This CDR3 region has 14 residues. The germline V and J ends were trimmed by 2 bases and 4 bases, with 13 bases remaining between them. CDR1 GTSNPN and CDR2 SVGIG come from the germline V gene (reference sequence). CDR3 DNA: TGTGCCTGGAGTCCTGGGGGGGCGGCAGATACGCAGTATTTT. This gives the protein CAWSPGGAADTQYF.

The chain combines TRBV2 with TRBJ2-3, with D tentatively TRBD1 (5 bases). V lost 4 bases and J 1 base, leaving 9 bases between the germline ends. Germline CDR1 SNHLY, CDR2 FYNNEI. This CDR3 contains 14 residues. The CDR3, as DNA: TGTGCCAGCAGTGGGGGCGTGGGCACAGATACGCAGTATTTT. It translates to CASSGGVGTDTQYF.

The chain employs TRBV3-1 (or the pseudogene TRBV3-2) and TRBJ2-6, with 7 bases matching TRBD2. Trimming at V came to 1 base and at J to 2 bases, leaving 14 bases not matched to a gene. This CDR3 has 20 residues. The germline CDR1 and CDR2 sequences are LGHDT and YNNKEL (reference sequence). The CDR3 protein is CASSQVAHGRGVPGANVLTF. The CDR3 coding sequence is TGTGCCAGCAGCCAAGTCGCCCACGGACGGGGGGTCCCTGGGGCCAACGTCCTGACTTTC.

V is TRBV2 and J is TRBJ2-5; weak D call: TRBD2 (5 bases). From germline, CDR1 is SNHLY and CDR2 FYNNEI. V lost 5 bases and J lost 5, with 18 bases in between. This CDR3 region has 15 residues. CDR3 sequence: CASSLNGESWETQYF. Written as DNA, the CDR3 is TGTGCCAGCAGTCTTAACGGGGAGAGTTGGGAGACCCAGTACTTC.